The clone carrying this T cell receptor beta chain was seen once. Its antigen is not known. The entry originates in a study of chemoradiotherapy in HPV16-positive cancers. Study-level results: HPV-specific T cells were functionally defined from only a couple of HPV16-positive patients.

The CDR3 runs 13 residues. With 7 bases removed from V and 6 bases from J, the gap between germline ends came to 16 bases. The germline CDR1 and CDR2 sequences are MNHNS and SASEGT. Repertoires were sampled repeatedly during chemoradiotherapy. The table came from immunoSEQ multiplex PCR; TCRdb's copy has only in-frame clones and leaves some out. The sample lists some 32,000 clones, 70% to 90% occurring once. The clonotype was recovered from a human donor with HPV-associated anogenital cancer. The V call is TRBV6-1, the J call TRBJ2-7; D possibly corresponds to TRBD2 (5 bases). The material was blood, obtained from a patient who underwent chemoradiotherapy. This chain's CDR3 is CASTSVGNSEQYF. In nucleotides, the CDR3 is TGTGCCAGCACCTCTGTCGGGAACAGCGAGCAGTACTTC.